This entry is about one T cell receptor (beta chain). What this receptor recognizes is not known. No much larger clone exists at a distance of one base, and base qualities are not known. The library was made by multiplex PCR. The instrument was an Illumina HiSeq 4000. To build TCR beta libraries, CDR3 regions were amplified by Arm-PCR using iRepertoire HTBI primers. Gel purification was performed on PCR products prior to sequencing. The authors' pipeline ran thus. Gene usage analysis of CDR3 amino acid clonotypes used the approximately 62 TRBV and 11 to 15 TRBJ segments found across samples. COPE and FqMerger were used to merge filtered high-quality paired reads into contigs. BLAST was used to align contigs to IMGT TRBV, TRBD and TRBJ reference genes, with CDR3 defined following IMGT. Highly expanded clones were defined as clonotypes with a frequency above 0.1%. Shannon entropy served as the measure of repertoire diversity, while the Gini coefficient captured V-J evenness. A clonotype found in more than one individual was treated as public. The raw public data were reprocessed by TCRdb itself: fastp quality trimming at Q25, MiXCR clonotype calling, in-frame beta chains only. Rows matching on CDR3 protein sequence are summarized as one entry with the most common DNA and genes. The V and J calls shown here were made by TCRdb, not taken from the authors' results. The sample yields fewer than 500,000 distinct CDR3 sequences; 15% to 20% were counted once. 10% to 15% of the sample lies in the top ten.

The sample's time point, from its label and the paper: newly diagnosed GD, antithyroid drugs for less than 3 months. For both TCR sequencing and RNA sequencing, RNA was extracted from PBMCs using TRIzol. The diagnosis of Graves' disease followed American Thyroid Association guidelines. Patients were recruited from an endocrinology department in Xi'an, China. From each patient, 7.5 to 10 milliliters of peripheral blood was collected into an EDTA anticoagulant tube. Ficoll Paque Plus density gradient separation was used to isolate PBMCs, and no further T cell sorting was performed. RNA quality was checked with an Agilent 2100 Bioanalyzer and agarose gel, and concentration with a NanoDrop 2000. This sample was included in a study of regulatory T cells in long-lasting Graves disease (dated by TCRdb to the early 2020s). Some background on the complete study: Patients with newly diagnosed Graves' disease had been on antithyroid drugs for under 3 months. Patients with persistent Graves' disease were compared with patients with newly diagnosed Graves' disease using TCR sequencing and RNA sequencing of peripheral blood. The study was conducted in China and was registered as a clinical trial. A total of 33 samples underwent TCR sequencing, from about 13 patients with persistent Graves' disease and 20 or so patients with newly diagnosed Graves' disease.

The CDR3 numbers 15 residues from cysteine through phenylalanine. Only the CDR3 part of the read is kept: 45 bases, read in frame from the first base. For this chain, trimming is 4 bases at the V end and 7 bases at the J end, and the number of junction bases without a gene match is 10. Reading the germline V gene gives CDR1 SQVTM and CDR2 ANQGSEA. The paper as a whole reports these results and caveats: The study examined only peripheral blood because the primary lesion, thyroid tissue, could not be accessed. Only the TCR beta chain was sequenced and analyzed. Persistent Graves' disease patients showed lower TCR Shannon entropy and fewer highly expanded clones than newly diagnosed patients, suggesting clonal expansion. The small sample size was acknowledged by the authors as a limitation that may reduce accuracy. More public clonotypes were shared among persistent patients (over 2,500) than among newly diagnosed patients (966). Persistent disease showed preferential use of TRBV28, TRBJ1-2 and TRBJ2-5, whereas newly diagnosed disease favored TRBV20-1 and TRBJ2-1.

The same sample was also used in a study of T cells in Graves' hyperthyroidism and ophthalmopathy. The second study's paper adds: Graves' hyperthyroidism was defined as stable when no progression to ophthalmopathy occurred over 18 months of follow-up. Hyperthyroidism patients were newly diagnosed, had a disease duration of under 2 months, and were aged 18 to 65 years. Patients with uncontrolled infections, other autoimmune diseases, pregnancy or lactation were excluded. Diagnoses were established on the basis of clinical symptoms, serum thyroxine and TRAb, thyroid ultrasound, and orbital computed tomography. The first round of RT-PCR for the TCR CDR3 was performed with the HTBI primer set and the Qiagen OneStep RT-PCR kit. Most expanded thyroid clonotypes (frequency above 0.001) were also detected in blood, a finding suggesting that blood repertoires may reflect thyroid immune responses. Ophthalmopathy was separated from stable hyperthyroidism by a 13 V-J signature model, with roughly 88% sensitivity and 81% to 82% specificity obtained in cross-validation and 80%/75% obtained in testing. In validation, the model predicted progression to ophthalmopathy with 60% to 71% sensitivity and 72% to 85% specificity, a median of 6.5 months before onset. TCR V-J signatures able to tell the groups apart were searched for in a discovery cohort of 100 or so patients, of whom under 45 had Graves' ophthalmopathy and roughly 59 had stable Graves' hyperthyroidism. Prospective prediction of ophthalmopathy was tested in an independent validation cohort of 18 hyperthyroidism patients and some 17 patients who later progressed to ophthalmopathy. For training and testing, the 100 patients in the discovery cohort were randomly divided in a 7:3 ratio. The study also compared thyroid tissue and blood T-cell repertoires from a handful of Graves' hyperthyroidism patients. After blood sampling, hyperthyroidism patients were treated with methimazole at a starting dose of 30 mg daily, and ophthalmopathy patients were treated with high-dose intravenous methylprednisolone. Libraries were constructed in a second round of multiplex PCR, after which size selection and purification were carried out. Libraries were sequenced paired-end with 100 bp reads on an Illumina HiSeq2000. SOAPnuke was used to process the raw data, removing reads that contained adapters or uncalled bases, had a mean Phred below 15, or lacked an exact match to the constant primer or identifier. High-quality paired reads were merged using COPE v1.2.5, and each unique nucleotide sequence was defined as a clonotype. Clonotypes were aligned to IMGT TRBV, TRBD and TRBJ reference segments using MiTCR v1.1. Analysis was restricted to V-J combinations with a frequency above 0.0001, which covered roughly 99% of repertoires. A TCS score was defined as the ratio between F50 (clonal expansion) and ExV (chaos), using BLOSUM62-based TCRdist between CDR3 peptides within each V-J. Welch's t-statistics and random forest reduced approximately 520 V-J features to 13, which were used in a naive Bayes classifier (R e1071). No statistical method was used to set the sample size in advance, and investigators knew the group allocation. TCR Vbeta CDR3 sequencing of around 130 peripheral blood samples (roughly 41 ophthalmopathy, roughly 72 hyperthyroidism and around 17 progressor patients) is reported in the paper.

The rearrangement joined TRBV29-1 to TRBJ2-1, with TRBD2 matching 10 junction bases. Sequencing used peripheral blood mononuclear cells (PBMCs), obtained at new diagnosis, from a patient treated with antithyroid drugs. This receptor was taken from a man aged 35-49 years with Graves disease. Donor details come from another sample of the same person, matched by shared clones. The nucleotides read TGCAGCGTTGTACTAGCGGGACGCCTGAGGAATGAGCAGTTCTTC. It is translated as CSVVLAGRLRNEQFF.